These T cell receptor beta chains were read from a single sample in a study of blood T cell repertoires in COVID-19. The data were produced by immunoSEQ multiplex PCR, yet TCRdb's version contains in-frame clones alone and is incomplete. The sample yields 70,000 or so clones, about nine tenths seen once. The specimen sequenced was peripheral blood. The receptors derive from a human donor in a cohort sampled during active COVID-19. The CDR3 runs from the conserved cysteine through the conserved F or W. The D gene is left open where the match is weak. Only part of the rows carry a size: once, few, many, or a class if the clone is expanded.

clone size	V gene	J gene	D gene	CDR3 DNA	CDR3 protein
-	TRBV20-1	TRBJ2-4	TRBD2	TGCAGTGCTAGTAGCGGGAAGCCGGACATTCAGTACTTC	CSASSGKPDIQYF
-	TRBV4-3	TRBJ2-7	TRBD2	TGCGCCAGCAGCAGGAATAGCGGGGACTACGAGCAGTACTTC	CASSRNSGDYEQYF
-	TRBV11-2	TRBJ2-7	TRBD2	TGTGCCAGCAGGGGGGGACTAGCGGGGTCCTACGAGCAGTACTTC	CASRGGLAGSYEQYF
-	TRBV5-4	TRBJ1-1	-	TGTGCCAGCAGCTCCACCGACCAGGCTGGCGCTTTCTTT	CASSSTDQAGAFF
-	TRBV5-6	TRBJ2-2	-	TGTGCCAGCAGCTTGGTAGCGGTCACCGGGGAGCTGTTTTTT	CASSLVAVTGELFF
few	TRBV9	TRBJ2-3	-	TGTGCCAGCAGCGTAGGGCCCAGCACAGATACGCAGTATTTT	CASSVGPSTDTQYF
-	TRBV3-1/TRBV3-2	TRBJ2-5	-	TGTGCCAGCAGCCAAGGTCCAGGGCCCCCCCGGGAGACCCAGTACTTC	CASSQGPGPPRETQYF
-	TRBV7-9	TRBJ2-3	TRBD2	TGTGCCAGCAGCTTACCAGGTACTAGCGGGAGTCAAACGCAGTATTTT	CASSLPGTSGSQTQYF
-	TRBV28	TRBJ2-7	TRBD2	TGTGCCAGCAGTCCCGCGAGCGGGGTAGCGGACTTC	CASSPASGVADF
-	TRBV5-6	TRBJ2-7	-	TGTGCCAGCAGCTTGGAGGGGTTCTCCTACGAGCAGTACTTC	CASSLEGFSYEQYF
few	TRBV5-1	TRBJ2-2	TRBD2	TGCGCCAGCAGCCCAGGACTAGCGACCACCGGGGAGCTGTTTTTT	CASSPGLATTGELFF
-	TRBV6-5	TRBJ2-7	-	TGTGCCAGCAGTTACGGGCACCTCTACGAGCAGTACTTC	CASSYGHLYEQYF
once	TRBV9	TRBJ2-5	TRBD2	TGTGCCAGCAGCGGGGGACTAGCGGGAGCCCCAGGAGAGACCCAGTACTTC	CASSGGLAGAPGETQYF
-	TRBV5-4	TRBJ1-2	-	TGTGCCAGCAGCTTGAGGGAGGGCTATGGCTACACCTTC	CASSLREGYGYTF
-	TRBV7-2	TRBJ2-3	-	TGTGCCAGCAGGGTGGACTACTCACAGATTACGCAGTATTTT	CASRVDYSQITQYF
once	TRBV18	TRBJ2-5	TRBD2	TGTGCCAGCTCACCACCTCTTCTTCAGCGGGAGGGCCAAAAGGGGGAAGAGACCCAGTACTTC	CASSPPLLQREGQKGEETQYF
-	TRBV29-1	TRBJ2-5	TRBD2	TGCAGCGTCTCACTAGCGGGCCAAGAGACCCAGTACTTC	CSVSLAGQETQYF
-	TRBV20-1	TRBJ1-4	-	TGCAGTGCTGGGACAAATGAAAAACTGTTTTTT	CSAGTNEKLFF
-	TRBV4-3	TRBJ1-5	-	TGCGCCAGCAGCCAAGATTTTGGGGCGGGGAGCTTCTATAGCAATCAGCCCCAGCATTTT	CASSQDFGAGSFYSNQPQHF
-	TRBV19	TRBJ2-7	-	TGTGCCAGTAGTATTTGGGCGGTCCTAGGGAGCGAGCAGTACTTC	CASSIWAVLGSEQYF
-	TRBV3-1/TRBV3-2	TRBJ2-5	-	TGTGCCAGCAGCCAAGGTTCTGGGGGGACGGTAAACCAAGAGACCCAGTACTTC	CASSQGSGGTVNQETQYF
few	TRBV7-9	TRBJ2-5	-	TGTGCCAGCAGCGACAGCTGGGGTACAGAGACCCAGTACTTC	CASSDSWGTETQYF
-	TRBV27	TRBJ2-2	TRBD2	TGTGCCAGCAGTCAGGGACTAGCGGGAGTGAACACCGGGGAGCTGTTTTTT	CASSQGLAGVNTGELFF
-	TRBV19	TRBJ2-3	TRBD1	TGTGCCAGTACCCAAGACAGGGTCACAGATACGCAGTATTTT	CASTQDRVTDTQYF
-	TRBV28	TRBJ2-7	-	TGTGCCAGCAGTTTGCAGGTCGGCGCGAGGTACTTC	CASSLQVGARYF
-	TRBV15	TRBJ2-7	-	TGTGCCACCAGCGGGTGGACCCAACGGGAGATCTACGAGCAGTACTTC	CATSGWTQREIYEQYF